This T cell receptor (beta chain) was identified during a study of shared clonotypes between healthy human individuals. Study-level findings and limits: Investigators collected only blood, and repertoires in tissues likely differ.

Germline values: CDR1 LGHNA, CDR2 YSLEER. Trimming cost V 4 bases and J 4 bases, with 17 bases left between them. CDR3 size: 15 residues. Naive CD8 cells were CD45RO-negative, positively selected for CCR7, excluding terminally differentiated effector memory CD45RA+ cells. HIV-negative, healthy adults without recent acute infections or vaccinations were the donors. A note on this clone: Its cognate antigen is unknown.

Some clones are missing from TCRdb's copy, which holds only in-frame ones; the method was immunoSEQ multiplex PCR. This repertoire shows millions of clones, just under 95% found once; its top ten account for approximately 1.2%. This clonotype was obtained from a man younger than 35 in good health. This chain connects TRBV4-3 to TRBJ2-7; D perhaps matches TRBD2 (6 bases). Sequencing was done on a sample of naive CD8+ T cells sorted from blood. CDR3 sequence (DNA): TGCGCCAGCAGCCCAGAGGTCAGCGGGTTGTACGAGCAGTACTTC. Protein sequence: CASSPEVSGLYEQYF.